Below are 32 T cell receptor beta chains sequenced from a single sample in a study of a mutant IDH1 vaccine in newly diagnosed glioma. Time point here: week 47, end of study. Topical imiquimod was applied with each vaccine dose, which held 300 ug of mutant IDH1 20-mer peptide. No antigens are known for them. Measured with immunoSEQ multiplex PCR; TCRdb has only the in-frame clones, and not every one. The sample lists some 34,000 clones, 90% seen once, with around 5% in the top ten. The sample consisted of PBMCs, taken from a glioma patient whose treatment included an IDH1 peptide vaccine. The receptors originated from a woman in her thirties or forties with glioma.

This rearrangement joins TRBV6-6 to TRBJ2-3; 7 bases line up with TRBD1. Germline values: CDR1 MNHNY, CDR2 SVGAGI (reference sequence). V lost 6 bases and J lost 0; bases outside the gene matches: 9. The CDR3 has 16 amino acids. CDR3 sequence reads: CASRRQGSISTDTQYF. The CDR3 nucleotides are TGTGCCAGCAGGAGACAGGGTTCCATTAGCACAGATACGCAGTATTTT.

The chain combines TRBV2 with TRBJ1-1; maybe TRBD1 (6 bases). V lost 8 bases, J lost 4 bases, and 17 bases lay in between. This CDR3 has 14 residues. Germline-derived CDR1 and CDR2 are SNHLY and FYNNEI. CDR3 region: CASCLLQGITEAFF. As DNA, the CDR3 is TGTGCCAGCTGCTTGCTACAGGGTATCACTGAAGCTTTCTTT.

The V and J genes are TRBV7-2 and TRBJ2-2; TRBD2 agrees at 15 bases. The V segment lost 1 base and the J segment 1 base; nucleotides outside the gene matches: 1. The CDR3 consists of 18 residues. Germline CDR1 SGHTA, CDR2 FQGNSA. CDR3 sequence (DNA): TGTGCCAGCAGCTTAGGGGGACTAGCGGGGGGGAACACCGGGGAGCTGTTTTTT. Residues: CASSLGGLAGGNTGELFF.

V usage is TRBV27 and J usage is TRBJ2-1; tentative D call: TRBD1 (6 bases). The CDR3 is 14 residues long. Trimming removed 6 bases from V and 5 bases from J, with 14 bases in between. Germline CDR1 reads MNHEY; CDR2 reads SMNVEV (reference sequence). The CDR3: CASRTTGADNEQFF. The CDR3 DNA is TGTGCCAGCAGAACGACAGGAGCCGACAATGAGCAGTTCTTC.

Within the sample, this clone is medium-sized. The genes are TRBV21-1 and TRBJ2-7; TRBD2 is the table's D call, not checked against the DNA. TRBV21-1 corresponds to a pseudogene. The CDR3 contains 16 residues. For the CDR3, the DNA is TGTGCCAGCACCTTAGCGGGGGCGCTGACATCCTACGAGCAGTACTTC. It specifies CASTLAGALTSYEQYF.

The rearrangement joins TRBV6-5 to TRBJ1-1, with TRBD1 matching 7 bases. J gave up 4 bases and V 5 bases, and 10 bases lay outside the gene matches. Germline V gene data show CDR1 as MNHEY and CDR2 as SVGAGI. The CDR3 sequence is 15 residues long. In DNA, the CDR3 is TGTGCCAGCAGTCGTCCGGGACAGCTGCTCACTGAAGCTTTCTTT. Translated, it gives CASSRPGQLLTEAFF.

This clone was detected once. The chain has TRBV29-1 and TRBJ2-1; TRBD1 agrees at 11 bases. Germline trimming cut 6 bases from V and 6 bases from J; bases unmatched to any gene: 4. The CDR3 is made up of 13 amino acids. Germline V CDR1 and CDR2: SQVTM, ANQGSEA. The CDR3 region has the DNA TGCAGCGTCGGGACAGGGGGTCCCAATGAGCAGTTCTTC. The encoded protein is CSVGTGGPNEQFF.

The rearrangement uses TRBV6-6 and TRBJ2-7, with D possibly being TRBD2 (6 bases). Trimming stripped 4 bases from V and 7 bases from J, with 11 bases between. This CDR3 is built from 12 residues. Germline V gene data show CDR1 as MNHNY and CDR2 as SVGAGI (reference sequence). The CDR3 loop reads CASSFGGGEQYF. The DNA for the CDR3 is TGTGCCAGCAGTTTCGGGGGTGGGGAGCAGTACTTC.

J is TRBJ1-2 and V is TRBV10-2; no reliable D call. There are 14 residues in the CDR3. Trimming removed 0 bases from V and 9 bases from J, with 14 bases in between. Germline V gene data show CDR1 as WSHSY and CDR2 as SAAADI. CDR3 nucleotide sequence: TGCGCCAGCAGTGAGTCGTACGCAGCCCTTCGCTACACCTTC. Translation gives CASSESYAALRYTF.

CDR3 sequence reads: CASSPDRVFQETQYF. CDR3 coding DNA: TGTGCCAGCAGCCCCGACAGGGTCTTCCAAGAGACCCAGTACTTC. The V and J genes are TRBV6-5 and TRBJ2-5, with 7 bases aligning to TRBD1. Trimming cost V 6 bases and J 1 base; bases outside gene matches: 8. The germline CDR1 and CDR2 sequences are MNHEY and SVGAGI. The CDR3 extends over 15 amino acids.

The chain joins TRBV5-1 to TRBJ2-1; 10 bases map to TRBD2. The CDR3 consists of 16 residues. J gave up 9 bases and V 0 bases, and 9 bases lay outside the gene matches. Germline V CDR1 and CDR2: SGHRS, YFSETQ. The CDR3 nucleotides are TGCGCCAGCAGCTTGGGAGGTCTAGCGGGAGCGAGTGAGCAGTTCTTC. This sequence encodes CASSLGGLAGASEQFF.

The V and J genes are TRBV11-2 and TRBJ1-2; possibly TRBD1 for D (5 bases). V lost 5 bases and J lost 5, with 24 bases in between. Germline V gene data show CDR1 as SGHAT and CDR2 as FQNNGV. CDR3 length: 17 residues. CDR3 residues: CASSPVRGRVFGYGYTF. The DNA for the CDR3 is TGTGCCAGCAGCCCCGTGCGTGGCAGGGTATTTGGGTATGGCTACACCTTC.

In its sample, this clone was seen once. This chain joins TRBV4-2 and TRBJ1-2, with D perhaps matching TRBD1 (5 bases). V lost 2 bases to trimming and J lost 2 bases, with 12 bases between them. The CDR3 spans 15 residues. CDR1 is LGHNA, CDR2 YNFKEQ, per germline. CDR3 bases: TGTGCCAGCAGCCAATCGGACAACAGAAACTATGGCTACACCTTC. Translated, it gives CASSQSDNRNYGYTF.

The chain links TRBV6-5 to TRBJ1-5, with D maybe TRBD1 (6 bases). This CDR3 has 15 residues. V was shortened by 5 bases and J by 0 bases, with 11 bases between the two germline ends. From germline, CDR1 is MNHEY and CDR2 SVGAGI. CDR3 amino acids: CASSPTGNSNQPQHF. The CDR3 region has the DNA TGTGCCAGCAGTCCGACAGGAAATAGCAATCAGCCCCAGCATTTT.

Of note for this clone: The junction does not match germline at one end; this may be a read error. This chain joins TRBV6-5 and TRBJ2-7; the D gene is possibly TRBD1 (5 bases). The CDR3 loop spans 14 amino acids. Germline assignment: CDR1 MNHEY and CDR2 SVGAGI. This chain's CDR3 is CASSYGAGPYEQCF. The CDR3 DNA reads TGTGCCAGCAGTTACGGGGCAGGGCCATACGAGCAGTGCTTC.

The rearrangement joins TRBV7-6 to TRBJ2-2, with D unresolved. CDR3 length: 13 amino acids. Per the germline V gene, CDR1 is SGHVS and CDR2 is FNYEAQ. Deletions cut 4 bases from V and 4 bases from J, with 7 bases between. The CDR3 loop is CASSSGPTGELFF. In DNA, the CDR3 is TGTGCCAGCAGCTCGGGCCCCACCGGGGAGCTGTTTTTT.

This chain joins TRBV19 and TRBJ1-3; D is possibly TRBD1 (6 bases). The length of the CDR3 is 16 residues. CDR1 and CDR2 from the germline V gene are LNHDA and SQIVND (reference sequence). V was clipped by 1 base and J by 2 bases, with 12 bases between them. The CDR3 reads CASSIVGTSTGNTIYF. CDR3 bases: TGTGCCAGTAGTATAGTCGGGACATCCACTGGAAACACCATATATTTT.

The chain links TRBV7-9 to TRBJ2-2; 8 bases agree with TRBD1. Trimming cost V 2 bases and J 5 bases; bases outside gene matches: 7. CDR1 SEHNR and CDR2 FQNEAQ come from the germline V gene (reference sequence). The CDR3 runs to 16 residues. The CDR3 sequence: CASSLTQGAPTGELFF. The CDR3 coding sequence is TGTGCCAGCAGCTTAACGCAGGGGGCGCCGACCGGGGAGCTGTTTTTT. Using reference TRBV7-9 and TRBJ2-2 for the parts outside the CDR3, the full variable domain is DTGVSQNPRHKITKRGQNVTFRCDPISEHNRLYWYRQTLGQGPEFLTYFQNEAQLEKSRLLSDRFSAERPKGSFSTLEIQRTEQGDSAMYLCASSLTQGAPTGELFFGEGSRLTVL.

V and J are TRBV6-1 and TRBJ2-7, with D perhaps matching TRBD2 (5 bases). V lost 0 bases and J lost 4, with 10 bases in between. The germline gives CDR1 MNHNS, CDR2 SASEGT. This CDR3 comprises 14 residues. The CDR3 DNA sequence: TGTGCCAGCAGTGAAGCGCGGGCACCTTACGAGCAGTACTTC. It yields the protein CASSEARAPYEQYF.

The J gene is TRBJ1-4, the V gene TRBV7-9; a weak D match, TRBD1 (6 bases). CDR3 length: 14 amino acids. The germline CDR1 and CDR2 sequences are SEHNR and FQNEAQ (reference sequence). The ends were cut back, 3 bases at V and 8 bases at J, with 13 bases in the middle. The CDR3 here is CASSFPGVGEKLFF. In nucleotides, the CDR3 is TGTGCCAGCAGCTTCCCAGGGGTGGGCGAAAAACTGTTTTTT.

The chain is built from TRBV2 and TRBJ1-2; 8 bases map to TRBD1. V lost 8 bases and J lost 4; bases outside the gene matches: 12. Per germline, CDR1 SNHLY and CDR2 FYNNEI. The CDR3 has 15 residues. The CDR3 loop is CASRTNQGAVYGYTF. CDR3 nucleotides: TGTGCCAGCCGCACGAATCAGGGGGCGGTCTATGGCTACACCTTC.

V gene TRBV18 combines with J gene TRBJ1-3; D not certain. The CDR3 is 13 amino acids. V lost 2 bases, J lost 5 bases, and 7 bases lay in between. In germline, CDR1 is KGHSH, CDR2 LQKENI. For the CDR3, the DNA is TGTGCCAGCTCACCAGGGTTAAGAAACACCATATATTTT. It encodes CASSPGLRNTIYF.

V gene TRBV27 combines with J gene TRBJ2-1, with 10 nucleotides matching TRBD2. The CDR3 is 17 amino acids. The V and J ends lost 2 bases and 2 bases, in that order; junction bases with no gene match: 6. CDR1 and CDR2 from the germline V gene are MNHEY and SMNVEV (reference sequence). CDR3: CASSLRALAGAYNEQFF. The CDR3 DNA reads TGTGCCAGCAGTTTAAGGGCTCTAGCGGGAGCCTACAATGAGCAGTTCTTC.

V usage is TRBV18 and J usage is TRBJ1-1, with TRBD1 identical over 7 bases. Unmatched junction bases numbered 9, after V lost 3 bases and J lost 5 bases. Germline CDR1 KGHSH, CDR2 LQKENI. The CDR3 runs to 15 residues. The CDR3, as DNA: TGTGCCAGCTCACCGAATAGACAGGGTTGGACTGAAGCTTTCTTT. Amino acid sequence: CASSPNRQGWTEAFF.

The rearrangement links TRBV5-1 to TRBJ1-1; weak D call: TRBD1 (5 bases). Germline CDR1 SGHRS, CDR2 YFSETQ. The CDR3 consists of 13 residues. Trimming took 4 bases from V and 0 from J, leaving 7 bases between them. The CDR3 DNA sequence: TGCGCCAGCAGCGAGGGGATGAACACTGAAGCTTTCTTT. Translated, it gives CASSEGMNTEAFF.

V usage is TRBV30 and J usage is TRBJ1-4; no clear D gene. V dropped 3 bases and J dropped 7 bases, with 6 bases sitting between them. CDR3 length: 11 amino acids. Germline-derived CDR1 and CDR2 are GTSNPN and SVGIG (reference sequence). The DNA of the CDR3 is TGTGCCTGGAGACTGCTTGAAAAACTGTTTTTT. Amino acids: CAWRLLEKLFF.

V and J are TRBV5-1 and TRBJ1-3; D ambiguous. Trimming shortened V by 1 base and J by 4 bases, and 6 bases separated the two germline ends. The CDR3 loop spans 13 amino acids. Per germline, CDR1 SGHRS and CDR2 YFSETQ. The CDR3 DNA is TGCGCCAGCAGCTTGAAGGAAGGAAACACCATATATTTT. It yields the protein CASSLKEGNTIYF. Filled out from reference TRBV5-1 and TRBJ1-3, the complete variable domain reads KAGVTQTPRYLIKTRGQQVTLSCSPISGHRSVSWYQQTPGQGLQFLFEYFSETQRNKGNFPGRFSGRQFSNSRSEMNVSTLELGDSALYLCASSLKEGNTIYFGEGSWLTVV.

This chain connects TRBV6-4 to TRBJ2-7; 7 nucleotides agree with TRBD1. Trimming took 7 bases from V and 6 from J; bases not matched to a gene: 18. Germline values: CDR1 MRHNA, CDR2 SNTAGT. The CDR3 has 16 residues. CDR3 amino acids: CASTTVDRARATEQYF. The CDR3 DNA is TGTGCCAGCACTACCGTCGACAGGGCCCGGGCCACCGAGCAGTACTTC.

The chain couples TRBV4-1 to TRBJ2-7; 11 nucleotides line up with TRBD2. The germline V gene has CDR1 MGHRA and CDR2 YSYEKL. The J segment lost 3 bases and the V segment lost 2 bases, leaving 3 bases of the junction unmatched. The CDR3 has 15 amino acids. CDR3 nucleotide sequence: TGCGCCAGCAGCCAAACTAGCGGGAGCGACTACGAGCAGTACTTC. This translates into CASSQTSGSDYEQYF.

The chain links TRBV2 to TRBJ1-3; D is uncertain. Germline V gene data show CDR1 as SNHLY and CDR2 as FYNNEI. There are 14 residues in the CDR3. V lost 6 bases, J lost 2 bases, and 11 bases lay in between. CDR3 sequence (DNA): TGTGCCAGCAGCAGTAACAGAGCTGGAAACACCATATATTTT. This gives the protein CASSSNRAGNTIYF. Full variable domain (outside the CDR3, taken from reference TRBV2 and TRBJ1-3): EPEVTQTPSHQVTQMGQEVILRCVPISNHLYFYWYRQILGQKVEFLVSFYNNEISEKSEIFDDQFSVERPDGSNFTLKIRSTKLEDSAMYFCASSSNRAGNTIYFGEGSWLTVV.

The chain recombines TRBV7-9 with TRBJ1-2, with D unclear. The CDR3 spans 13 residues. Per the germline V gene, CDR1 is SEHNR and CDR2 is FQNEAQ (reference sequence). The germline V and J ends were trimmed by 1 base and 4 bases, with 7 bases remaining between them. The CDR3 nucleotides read TGTGCCAGCAGCTTAGACCTCCGCTATGGCTACACCTTC. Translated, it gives CASSLDLRYGYTF.

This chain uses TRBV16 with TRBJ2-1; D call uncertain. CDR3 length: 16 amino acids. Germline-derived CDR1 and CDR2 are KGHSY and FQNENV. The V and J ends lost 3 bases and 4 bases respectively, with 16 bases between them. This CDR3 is CASSQQAADLYNEQFF. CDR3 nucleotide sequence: TGTGCCAGCAGCCAGCAGGCAGCCGACCTTTACAATGAGCAGTTCTTC. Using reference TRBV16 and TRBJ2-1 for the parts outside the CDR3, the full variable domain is GEEVAQTPKHLVRGEGQKAKLYCAPIKGHSYVFWYQQVLKNEFKFLISFQNENVFDETGMPKERFSAKCLPNSPCSLEIQATKLEDSAVYFCASSQQAADLYNEQFFGPGTRLTVL.